Below, 10 T cell receptor beta chains from the same sample are listed, as sequenced in a study of Tregs in tolerant kidney transplant recipients. Recipients received nonmyeloablative bone marrow transplants from related graft donors, with transient mixed chimerism. Sequencing was performed with immunoSEQ multiplex PCR; in TCRdb, only in-frame clones are kept and a portion is missing. The sample has 50,000 or so clones, roughly 90% seen once; the top ten hold 15%. Material: CD8+ T cells from blood (PBMCs), obtained 12 months after the transplant. These TCRs come from a human patient who received a combined kidney and bone marrow transplant. Some T cells could come from the graft donor.

The chain uses TRBV7-9 and TRBJ1-3, with D tentatively TRBD1 (5 bases). Trimming removed 5 bases at V and 0 bases at J, with 17 bases between. This CDR3 is built from 17 residues. Germline lookup yields CDR1 SEHNR and CDR2 FQNEAQ (reference sequence). CDR3 bases: TGTGCCAGCAGCCAAGTCTACACGGACATCTCTGGAAACACCATATATTTT. It yields the protein CASSQVYTDISGNTIYF.

On this clone itself: Other DNA sequences within the sample encode an identical CDR3. The chain has TRBV9 and TRBJ2-5, with D tentatively TRBD2 (7 bases). V lost 3 bases to trimming and J lost 3 bases, with 9 bases between them. The CDR3 loop spans 13 amino acids. Per germline, CDR1 SGDLS and CDR2 YYNGEE. The CDR3 sequence: CASSGGGEETQYF. In nucleotides, the CDR3 is TGTGCCAGCAGCGGAGGGGGGGAAGAGACCCAGTACTTC. The entire variable domain, with the rest obtained from reference TRBV9 and TRBJ2-5, is as follows: DSGVTQTPKHLITATGQRVTLRCSPRSGDLSVYWYQQSLDQGLQFLIQYYNGEERAKGNILERFSAQQFPDLHSELNLSSLELGDSALYFCASSGGGEETQYFGPGTRLLVL.

The chain joins TRBV5-1 to TRBJ1-5, with a tentative D call TRBD1 (5 bases). Germline CDR1 is SGHRS and CDR2 is YFSETQ. The CDR3 extends over 15 amino acids. Trimming took 5 bases from V and 0 from J, leaving 12 bases between them. The DNA of the CDR3 is TGCGCCAGCAGGCAGGGAAATTATAGCAATCAGCCCCAGCATTTT. Protein product: CASRQGNYSNQPQHF. Full variable domain (outside the CDR3, taken from reference TRBV5-1 and TRBJ1-5): KAGVTQTPRYLIKTRGQQVTLSCSPISGHRSVSWYQQTPGQGLQFLFEYFSETQRNKGNFPGRFSGRQFSNSRSEMNVSTLELGDSALYLCASRQGNYSNQPQHFGDGTRLSIL.

In DNA form, the CDR3 reads TGCAGCGTTGACACCGGGACACTATACAATGAGCAGTTCTTC. It is translated as CSVDTGTLYNEQFF. The chain couples TRBV29-1 to TRBJ2-1; tentative D call: TRBD1 (6 bases). V dropped 3 bases and J dropped 4 bases, with 13 bases sitting between them. Per the germline V gene, CDR1 is SQVTM and CDR2 is ANQGSEA. CDR3 length: 14 residues.

The rearrangement links TRBV6-5 to TRBJ2-3; 9 bases agree with TRBD2. CDR3 length: 15 residues. Germline values: CDR1 MNHEY, CDR2 SVGAGI. The J segment lost 4 bases and the V segment lost 6 bases, leaving 8 bases of the junction unmatched. CDR3 sequence reads: CASSLSGSYADTQYF. DNA for the CDR3: TGTGCCAGCAGCCTTAGCGGGAGTTACGCAGATACGCAGTATTTT.

This clone was seen only once. The V gene is TRBV27, the J gene TRBJ2-3; D gene ambiguous. V shed 8 bases and J shed 3 bases, with 6 bases lying between them. This CDR3 has 11 residues. Looked up from germline, CDR1 is MNHEY and CDR2 is SMNVEV (reference sequence). The CDR3 DNA sequence: TGTGCCAGCTCCCAGACAGATACGCAGTATTTT. Its translation: CASSQTDTQYF.

V is TRBV7-9 and J is TRBJ2-3; 14 nucleotides match TRBD2. V was pared by 5 bases and J by 4 bases, with 2 bases of the junction left unmatched. The CDR3 sequence is 15 residues long. CDR1 and CDR2 (germline): SEHNR, FQNEAQ (reference sequence). The CDR3 nucleotides read TGTGCCAGCAGCCTGGGACTAGCGGGGGCAGATACGCAGTATTTT. This sequence encodes CASSLGLAGADTQYF.

This clone was observed a handful of times. The V call is TRBV7-7, the J call TRBJ2-5; no definite D call. CDR1 and CDR2 from the germline V gene are SSHAT and FNYEAQ (reference sequence). The CDR3 has 16 residues. V was cut by 1 base and J by 4 bases, with 16 bases left in between. The CDR3 coding sequence is TGTGCCAGCAGCTTAGTATTTTGCTCTCCGCGAGAGACCCAGTACTTC. Translated, it gives CASSLVFCSPRETQYF. Drawing the rest from reference TRBV7-7 and TRBJ2-5, the complete variable domain is GAGVSQSPRYKVTKRGQDVTLRCDPISSHATLYWYQQALGQGPEFLTYFNYEAQPDKSGLPSDRFSAERPEGSISTLTIQRTEQRDSAMYRCASSLVFCSPRETQYFGPGTRLLVL.

This chain links TRBV27 with TRBJ2-1, with 7 nucleotides matching TRBD1. The CDR3 contains 14 residues. In germline, CDR1 is MNHEY, CDR2 SMNVEV (reference sequence). The junction had 5 bases not matched to a gene; V was cut back by 3 bases and J by 6 bases. For the CDR3, the DNA is TGTGCCAGCAGTTTTGTGGACAGGTCCAATGAGCAGTTCTTC. Residues: CASSFVDRSNEQFF.

The CDR3 protein is CASSSTRSEQYF. The CDR3 DNA sequence: TGTGCCAGCAGCTCTACTCGTTCCGAGCAGTACTTC. This chain connects TRBV11-2 to TRBJ2-7; D call uncertain. This CDR3 region has 12 residues. V was trimmed by 4 bases and J by 6 bases, leaving 10 bases between them. From germline, CDR1 is SGHAT and CDR2 FQNNGV.